The subject of this entry is one T cell receptor beta chain. Antigen unknown. The data belong to a study of T-cell memory formation after mild COVID-19. Whole-study results and caveats: What remained unconfirmed was the SARS-CoV-2 specificity of second-wave clones peaking on day 37. Day 15 to 85 contracting clones showed balanced CD4/CD8; later expanders leaned CD4+.

UMIs and sample barcodes were carried by the TCR alpha and TCR beta cDNA libraries that 5'RACE produced using constant-segment primers. Each CDR3 protein gets one entry after TCRdb re-called the 5' RACE reads with MiXCR. The sample has 350,000 to 450,000 distinct CDR3 sequences, 20% to 25% seen once. The TCR was taken from an adult woman who had mild COVID-19 (a few samples of this study predate the infection). Cell type and time point are not known. Input material: PBMCs or a T cell subset sorted from them (not recorded which).

The DNA of the CDR3 is TGTGCCAGCAGTTTGGGGACAGGGTCCAAAAACATTCAGTACTTC. It specifies CASSLGTGSKNIQYF. This chain connects TRBV12-3 or TRBV12-4 to TRBJ2-4; 9 nucleotides match TRBD1. Trimming at V came to 3 bases and at J to 2 bases, leaving 2 bases not matched to a gene. This CDR3 has 15 residues.